Listed here is a single TCR beta chain. The record originates from a study of blood T cell repertoires in COVID-19. About the research overall: Sample material is recorded as cDNA or gDNA derived from T cells, B-cell-depleted T cells, or PBMCs.

The protocol was immunoSEQ multiplex PCR, while the TCRdb copy is restricted to in-frame clones and leaves out a portion. The sample carries tens of thousands of clones, 89% recorded once. Deletions cut 4 bases from V and 1 base from J, with 11 bases between. Germline V gene lookup returns CDR1 SGHRS and CDR2 YFSETQ. The CDR3 loop spans 14 amino acids. The chain couples TRBV5-1 to TRBJ1-1, with a possible D match to TRBD1 (6 bases). This receptor was obtained from a woman aged 55-70 years with active COVID-19. The source material was peripheral blood. As DNA, the CDR3 is TGCGCCAGCAGCGTGACAGGTGCGAACACTGAAGCTTTCTTT. Its translation: CASSVTGANTEAFF.